The source of this TCR beta chain is a study of control samples from healthy donors and cancer patients. Sequencing was performed with immunoSEQ multiplex PCR; in TCRdb, only in-frame clones are kept and a portion is missing. The sample includes about 410,000 clones, 80% to 95% of them seen just once. The CDR3 is 15 residues long. The V and J ends lost 3 bases and 4 bases respectively, with 12 bases between them. Germline V CDR1 and CDR2: MNHEY, SVGAGI. The sequencing input was PBMCs. The source is a man in his forties with head and neck cancer. The chain is built from TRBV6-5 and TRBJ1-4; D perhaps matches TRBD1 (5 bases). The CDR3: CASSYGGGINEKLFF. The CDR3 DNA sequence: TGTGCCAGCAGTTATGGGGGGGGGATTAATGAAAAACTGTTTTTT.